Listed here are 30 T cell receptor beta chains from one sample, sequenced in a study of blood T cell repertoires in COVID-19 (dated by TCRdb to about 2020). Libraries came from the immunoSEQ multiplex PCR assay. TCRdb took this table from immuneACCESS and kept in-frame rearrangements with V and J called. Such tables lack part of the clones; where checked against another copy, unresolved V genes explain under half of the gap, and the rest is unexplained. The sample records approximately 20,000 clones, 80% to 90% of which are singletons. Roughly 31% of the sample lies in the top ten. The sequencing input was peripheral blood. The receptors originated from a human donor with active COVID-19. The donor label of this sample is uncertain.

This clone has just one count. The chain links TRBV6-5 to TRBJ2-7; TRBD1 is a possible D gene (6 bases). The CDR3 consists of 15 residues. Deletions cut 6 bases from V and 0 bases from J, with 15 bases between. Germline-derived CDR1 and CDR2 are MNHEY and SVGAGI. CDR3 sequence reads: CASRPGHSSSYEQYF. In DNA, the CDR3 is TGTGCCAGCAGGCCGGGACACAGTAGCTCCTACGAGCAGTACTTC.

The V and J genes are TRBV7-3 and TRBJ2-6, with D possibly matching TRBD1 (6 bases). Trimming pared 2 bases from V and 0 bases from J, leaving 11 bases between. CDR3 length equals 17 residues. Germline assignment: CDR1 SGHTA and CDR2 FQGTGA. CDR3 in amino acids: CASSLEGRGSGANVLTF. The CDR3 nucleotides read TGTGCCAGCAGCTTAGAGGGCAGGGGCTCTGGGGCCAACGTCCTGACTTTC.

This clone occurred once. CDR3 loop: CASSLSLGLINEQFF. For the CDR3, the DNA is TGTGCCAGCAGCTTAAGCCTCGGACTAATCAATGAGCAGTTCTTC. The chain employs TRBV7-2 and TRBJ2-1, with D perhaps matching TRBD2 (6 bases). The length of the CDR3 is 15 residues. Germline lookup yields CDR1 SGHTA and CDR2 FQGNSA. V was trimmed by 2 bases and J by 6 bases, leaving 14 bases between them.

J is TRBJ2-1 and V is TRBV4-2; TRBD2 agrees at 9 bases. This CDR3 comprises 17 residues. V was clipped by 1 base and J by 0 bases; unmatched bases: 4. CDR1 is LGHNA and CDR2 is YNFKEQ in the germline V gene. DNA for the CDR3: TGTGCCAGCAGCCAAGTCTCTAGCGGGAACTCCTACAATGAGCAGTTCTTC. It is translated as CASSQVSSGNSYNEQFF.

The V and J genes are TRBV2 and TRBJ2-1, with 10 bases that match TRBD1. V was clipped by 6 bases and J by 4 bases; unmatched bases: 6. The CDR3 loop spans 15 amino acids. Germline CDR1 and CDR2: SNHLY and FYNNEI. The CDR3 region has the DNA TGTGCCAGCAGGATGGACAGGGGGGCATACAATGAGCAGTTCTTC. It codes for CASRMDRGAYNEQFF.

This clone was seen more than once but under ten times. The V call is TRBV10-2, the J call TRBJ2-2, with D maybe TRBD1 (6 bases). CDR1 and CDR2 (germline): WSHSY, SAAADI. V shed 6 bases and J shed 1 base, with 9 bases lying between them. The CDR3 length is 14 residues. For the CDR3, the DNA is TGCGCCAGCAGGGACAGCTTGAACACCGGGGAGCTGTTTTTT. This codes for CASRDSLNTGELFF.

The chain uses TRBV5-5 and TRBJ2-7; TRBD1 matches 7 bases. The CDR3 contains 15 residues. The junction had 10 bases not matched to a gene; V was cut back by 4 bases and J by 3 bases. Germline V lookup: CDR1 SGHKS, CDR2 YYEKEE (reference sequence). CDR3 bases: TGTGCCAGCAGCCAAAGGGACAGCTACGTCTACGAGCAGTACTTC. This gives the protein CASSQRDSYVYEQYF.

CDR3 region: CASSLYSGEGSYEQYF. The DNA for the CDR3 is TGTGCCAGCAGCTTATACTCCGGTGAGGGCTCCTACGAGCAGTACTTC. V gene TRBV11-2 combines with J gene TRBJ2-7; a possible D gene is TRBD2 (5 bases). Germline CDR1 and CDR2: SGHAT and FQNNGV. The CDR3 runs to 16 residues. V shed 2 bases and J shed 0 bases, with 14 bases lying between them.

The V gene is TRBV7-2, the J gene TRBJ2-3, with 8 bases lining up with TRBD2. The CDR3 runs 17 residues. Germline V gene sequence: CDR1 SGHTA, CDR2 FQGNSA. V trimming: 4 bases; J trimming: 2 bases; junction bases outside the gene matches: 11. The CDR3 loop reads CASSSDFWTSNTDTQYF. DNA of the CDR3: TGTGCCAGCAGCTCTGATTTCTGGACTAGCAACACAGATACGCAGTATTTT.

The chain has TRBV28 and TRBJ1-2; possible D gene TRBD1, 6 bases. CDR1 MDHEN and CDR2 SYDVKM come from the germline V gene. With 5 bases removed from V and 4 bases from J, the gap between germline ends came to 17 bases. The CDR3 contains 15 residues. The CDR3, as DNA: TGTGCCAGCAGTCTGGGGGCAGAAGTCCCCTATGGCTACACCTTC. This encodes CASSLGAEVPYGYTF.

The gene calls are TRBV6-1 and TRBJ2-3, with 10 nucleotides matching TRBD1. Germline CDR1 and CDR2: MNHNS and SASEGT. The CDR3 loop spans 15 amino acids. V gave up 5 bases and J gave up 4 bases; unmatched junction bases: 6. The CDR3 coding sequence is TGTGCCAGCAGTTCGGCGACAGGGGGCGCAGATACGCAGTATTTT. Translated: CASSSATGGADTQYF.

V usage is TRBV3-1 (or the pseudogene TRBV3-2) and J usage is TRBJ2-7; 12 bases are a match to TRBD1. This CDR3 is built from 12 residues. Losses at the gene ends were 10 bases for V and 5 bases for J; bases not matched to a gene: 3. Germline CDR1 is LGHDT and CDR2 is YNNKEL (reference sequence). The CDR3 loop reads CATGQGAHEQYF. The CDR3 DNA reads as TGTGCCACGGGACAGGGGGCTCACGAGCAGTACTTC.

This chain links TRBV5-1 with TRBJ1-1, with no clear D. CDR3 length equals 14 residues. Germline V CDR1 and CDR2: SGHRS, YFSETQ. V lost 2 bases and J 0 bases, leaving 8 bases between the germline ends. CDR3 residues: CASSLQSMNTEAFF. The CDR3 bases are TGCGCCAGCAGCTTACAGTCCATGAACACTGAAGCTTTCTTT.

This clone was recorded once. The chain couples TRBV11-3 to TRBJ1-1, with D perhaps TRBD1 (6 bases). Germline CDR1 is SGHNT and CDR2 is YENEEA. The CDR3 totals 14 residues. The V gene lost 3 bases and the J gene lost 4 bases, with 12 bases spanning the gap. In nucleotides, the CDR3 is TGTGCCAGCAGCTTGCATAGGGGGAGCACTGAAGCTTTCTTT. Encoded protein: CASSLHRGSTEAFF.

This clone was observed once. This chain uses TRBV28 with TRBJ2-5; D call uncertain. Germline values: CDR1 MDHEN, CDR2 SYDVKM. The V and J ends lost 4 bases and 5 bases respectively, with 5 bases between them. The CDR3 covers 11 residues. The CDR3 here is CASSSRETQYF. CDR3 DNA sequence: TGTGCCAGCAGTTCGCGTGAGACCCAGTACTTC.

The V gene is TRBV4-2, the J gene TRBJ2-7, with D possibly TRBD2 on 5 matching bases. This CDR3 has 15 amino acids. With 4 bases removed from V and 2 bases from J, the gap between germline ends came to 15 bases. Germline CDR1 and CDR2: LGHNA and YNFKEQ. In DNA form, the CDR3 reads TGTGCCAGCAGCCCTATCAAGCGGATTCCCTACGAGCAGTACTTC. The encoded protein is CASSPIKRIPYEQYF.

The chain couples TRBV6-6 to TRBJ1-4, with TRBD1 matching over 7 bases. The CDR3 is 12 residues long. From germline, CDR1 is MNHNY and CDR2 SVGAGI (reference sequence). After removal of 6 bases from V and 11 bases from J, the junction contained 6 bases not matched to a gene. CDR3 protein: CASRTGVWKLFF. In DNA form, the CDR3 reads TGTGCCAGCAGAACAGGGGTATGGAAACTGTTTTTT.

The chain links TRBV29-1 to TRBJ1-1, with D unclear. The length of the CDR3 is 12 residues. Germline loops: CDR1 SQVTM, CDR2 ANQGSEA. V was pared by 3 bases and J by 1 base, with 6 bases between. CDR3 sequence: CSVEGGNTEAFF. CDR3 sequence (DNA): TGCAGCGTTGAGGGAGGGAACACTGAAGCTTTCTTT.

The rearrangement links TRBV6-5 to TRBJ1-2; 8 bases match TRBD1. V shed 6 bases and J 4 bases; nucleotides not matched to a gene: 4. The CDR3 spans 13 residues. Germline values: CDR1 MNHEY, CDR2 SVGAGI. CDR3 sequence reads: CASRVGTGYGYTF. DNA for the CDR3: TGTGCCAGCAGGGTGGGGACAGGCTATGGCTACACCTTC.

V gene TRBV9 combines with J gene TRBJ2-3; 8 nucleotides line up with TRBD1. Trimming at V came to 4 bases and at J to 0 bases, leaving 13 bases not matched to a gene. This CDR3 spans 18 amino acids. CDR1 and CDR2 from the germline V gene are SGDLS and YYNGEE. The CDR3 loop reads CASSKIPMGQASTDTQYF. The CDR3 DNA is TGTGCCAGCAGCAAAATACCGATGGGACAGGCCAGCACAGATACGCAGTATTTT.

Relative to its sample, this clone is medium-sized (0.01 to 0.1%). The chain is built from TRBV7-9 and TRBJ2-1; maybe TRBD2 (6 bases). The CDR3 runs 15 residues. Per germline, CDR1 SEHNR and CDR2 FQNEAQ (reference sequence). V lost 5 bases to trimming and J lost 7 bases, with 18 bases between them. The CDR3 loop is CASSPRVGGANEQFF. The CDR3 nucleotides read TGTGCCAGCAGCCCTAGAGTCGGGGGTGCGAATGAGCAGTTCTTC.

J is TRBJ2-1 and V is TRBV7-8, with D possibly TRBD2 on 7 matching bases. CDR3 length equals 16 residues. Germline CDR1 SGHVS, CDR2 FQNEAQ. Trimming took 4 bases from V and 7 from J, leaving 20 bases between them. The CDR3 is CASSSNREGWQNEQFF. In nucleotides, the CDR3 is TGTGCCAGCAGCTCCAACAGGGAGGGATGGCAAAATGAGCAGTTCTTC.

This chain links TRBV6-5 with TRBJ2-3; D perhaps matches TRBD2 (5 bases). V was trimmed by 6 bases and J by 1 base, leaving 14 bases between them. In germline, CDR1 is MNHEY, CDR2 SVGAGI. This CDR3 region has 15 residues. CDR3: CASRTSGSGTDTQYF. CDR3 DNA sequence: TGTGCCAGCAGAACCTCGGGGTCCGGCACAGATACGCAGTATTTT.

V gene TRBV12-3 or TRBV12-4 combines with J gene TRBJ2-7; unclear D gene. The CDR3 sequence is 13 residues long. The ends were cut back, 3 bases at V and 10 bases at J, with 16 bases in the middle. CDR3: CASSLRPPIAQYF. In nucleotides, the CDR3 is TGTGCCAGCAGTTTGAGGCCTCCTATAGCCCAGTACTTC.

J is TRBJ2-4 and V is TRBV19, with TRBD1 matching 12 bases. This CDR3 spans 14 amino acids. The V gene end was trimmed by 1 base and the J gene end by 12 bases; junction bases not matched to a gene: 4. Looked up from germline, CDR1 is LNHDA and CDR2 is SQIVND (reference sequence). CDR3 amino acids: CASSIGEGQGAQYF. CDR3 bases: TGTGCCAGTAGTATAGGTGAGGGACAGGGGGCTCAGTACTTC.

DNA for the CDR3: TGTGCCAGCAGCCCCCGGACAGAGACTGAAGCTTTCTTT. Translation gives CASSPRTETEAFF. The chain uses TRBV7-9 and TRBJ1-1; TRBD1 might be the D (6 bases). CDR3 length: 13 amino acids. Germline values: CDR1 SEHNR, CDR2 FQNEAQ (reference sequence). V lost 5 bases and J 5 bases, leaving 12 bases between the germline ends.

This clone counts as medium-sized (0.01 to 0.1%). The chain is built from TRBV14 and TRBJ1-2; 7 bases are a match to TRBD1. The germline V gene has CDR1 SGHDN and CDR2 FVKESK. Losses at the gene ends were 4 bases for V and 8 bases for J; bases not matched to a gene: 10. CDR3 length: 14 amino acids. Written as DNA, the CDR3 is TGTGCCAGCAGCCCTCTTGGTGGAGGGGGCGGCTACACCTTC. Its translation is CASSPLGGGGGYTF. The full variable domain, completed using reference TRBV14 and TRBJ1-2, is EAGVTQFPSHSVIEKGQTVTLRCDPISGHDNLYWYRRVMGKEIKFLLHFVKESKQDESGMPNNRFLAERTGGTYSTLKVQPAELEDSGVYFCASSPLGGGGGYTFGSGTRLTVV.

The chain joins TRBV4-1 to TRBJ2-7; 15 bases line up with TRBD2. From germline, CDR1 is MGHRA and CDR2 YSYEKL. The trim removed 4 bases at V and 4 bases at J, leaving 5 bases unmatched. CDR3 length: 16 residues. The CDR3 DNA is TGCGCCAGCAGCCCCGGACTAGCGGGAGGGATTTACGAGCAGTACTTC. This gives the protein CASSPGLAGGIYEQYF.

J is TRBJ2-3 and V is TRBV19; 14 nucleotides agree with TRBD2. After removal of 4 bases from V and 0 bases from J, the junction contained 3 bases not matched to a gene. The CDR3 loop spans 17 amino acids. Germline V CDR1 and CDR2: LNHDA, SQIVND (reference sequence). This CDR3 is CASSKGLAGVSTDTQYF. The DNA of the CDR3 is TGTGCCAGTAGTAAGGGACTAGCGGGGGTAAGCACAGATACGCAGTATTTT.

This rearrangement joins TRBV18 to TRBJ1-5, with D maybe TRBD1 (5 bases). The CDR3 is made up of 14 amino acids. Germline V gene sequence: CDR1 KGHSH, CDR2 LQKENI. Between the trimmed V and J ends, which lost 3 bases and 4 bases, there was a span of 10 bases. CDR3 DNA: TGTGCCAGCTCACCGGGACGGGAGAATCAGCCCCAGCATTTT. Residues: CASSPGRENQPQHF. Complete variable domain (other parts from reference TRBV18 and TRBJ1-5): NAGVMQNPRHLVRRRGQEARLRCSPMKGHSHVYWYRQLPEEGLKFMVYLQKENIIDESGMPKERFSAEFPKEGPSILRIQQVVRGDSAAYFCASSPGRENQPQHFGDGTRLSIL.